A single sample gave rise to the 28 T cell receptor beta chains below, sequenced in a study of blood T cell repertoires in COVID-19. The table came from immunoSEQ multiplex PCR; TCRdb's copy has only in-frame clones and leaves some out. The profile shows 15,000 to 20,000 clones, roughly 89% of them singletons. Material for sequencing was peripheral blood. The source is a man aged 55 to 69 with active COVID-19.

In DNA, the CDR3 is TGTGCCAGCTCACCACCGGACACTACCTACGAGCAGTACTTC. Protein: CASSPPDTTYEQYF. The chain couples TRBV18 to TRBJ2-7; tentative D call: TRBD1 (5 bases). The V end lost 0 bases, the J end lost 2 bases, and 8 bases lay between the germline ends. The CDR3 runs to 14 residues. The germline CDR1 and CDR2 sequences are KGHSH and LQKENI.

The gene calls are TRBV18 and TRBJ1-5; tentative D call: TRBD1 (5 bases). From germline, CDR1 is KGHSH and CDR2 LQKENI. The CDR3 has 14 residues. The V end lost 0 bases, the J end lost 5 bases, and 8 bases lay between the germline ends. The CDR3 sequence: CASSPPAGHQPQHF. The CDR3 nucleotides read TGTGCCAGCTCACCACCCGCGGGGCATCAGCCCCAGCATTTT.

The chain carries TRBV3-1 (or the pseudogene TRBV3-2) and TRBJ2-6, with D hard to call. The germline V and J ends were trimmed by 2 bases and 2 bases, with 13 bases remaining between them. The CDR3 runs 17 residues. Per germline, CDR1 LGHDT and CDR2 YNNKEL (reference sequence). The CDR3 DNA reads as TGTGCCAGCAGCCAAATCCGGGTCCCCACTGGGGCCAACGTCCTGACTTTC. Its translation is CASSQIRVPTGANVLTF.

This clone was seen once. The chain combines TRBV7-9 with TRBJ1-1, with 8 positions matching TRBD1. Per the germline V gene, CDR1 is SEHNR and CDR2 is FQNEAQ (reference sequence). The V gene end was trimmed by 0 bases and the J gene end by 5 bases; junction bases not matched to a gene: 8. This CDR3 has 16 amino acids. CDR3 in DNA: TGTGCCAGCAGCTTAGCGGCCCTCACAGGGGGTACTGAAGCTTTCTTT. Translating it yields CASSLAALTGGTEAFF. The full variable domain, its missing parts supplied by reference TRBV7-9 and TRBJ1-1, is DTGVSQNPRHKITKRGQNVTFRCDPISEHNRLYWYRQTLGQGPEFLTYFQNEAQLEKSRLLSDRFSAERPKGSFSTLEIQRTEQGDSAMYLCASSLAALTGGTEAFFGQGTRLTVV.

The chain employs TRBV5-1 and TRBJ1-6; a possible D gene is TRBD1 (6 bases). The germline V gene has CDR1 SGHRS and CDR2 YFSETQ. V gave up 3 bases and J gave up 7 bases, with 11 bases separating them. This CDR3 spans 14 amino acids. The CDR3 DNA reads TGCGCCAGCAGCTATATAACAGGGAATTCACCCCTCCACTTT. This encodes CASSYITGNSPLHF.

This rearrangement joins TRBV7-9 to TRBJ1-2; 10 bases are a match to TRBD1. CDR3 length: 16 residues. The germline V gene has CDR1 SEHNR and CDR2 FQNEAQ (reference sequence). V lost 2 bases to trimming and J lost 4 bases; unmatched junction nucleotides: 7. CDR3 loop: CASSLPRQGASYGYTF. The CDR3 DNA reads as TGTGCCAGCAGCTTACCGAGACAGGGGGCTAGCTATGGCTACACCTTC.

This chain links TRBV12-5 with TRBJ1-1; perhaps TRBD1 as D (5 bases). The CDR3 runs 14 residues. CDR1 and CDR2 (germline): LGHNT, FRNRAP. Trimming removed 4 bases from V and 9 bases from J, with 18 bases in between. In DNA, the CDR3 is TGTGCTAGTGGTTCAGAGACAGTCGGGGGGAAAGCTTTCTTT. Translated: CASGSETVGGKAFF.

This rearrangement joins TRBV7-6 to TRBJ1-2, with TRBD1 matching 8 bases. The CDR3 has 13 residues. With 4 bases clipped from V and 8 bases from J, the junction kept 6 bases outside the gene matches. CDR1 SGHVS and CDR2 FNYEAQ come from the germline V gene. The CDR3 protein is CASSSDRGLGYTF. Written as DNA, the CDR3 is TGTGCCAGCAGCTCCGACAGGGGCCTCGGCTACACCTTC.

The chain employs TRBV7-9 and TRBJ1-1; D is ambiguous. Germline lookup yields CDR1 SEHNR and CDR2 FQNEAQ (reference sequence). CDR3 length: 12 residues. Trimming took off 3 bases at V and 7 bases at J, with 9 bases between the two ends. In DNA, the CDR3 is TGTGCCAGCAGCTTGGGCCGGGATGAAGCTTTCTTT. Translation gives CASSLGRDEAFF. Supplemented by reference TRBV7-9 and TRBJ1-1, the full variable domain reads DTGVSQNPRHKITKRGQNVTFRCDPISEHNRLYWYRQTLGQGPEFLTYFQNEAQLEKSRLLSDRFSAERPKGSFSTLEIQRTEQGDSAMYLCASSLGRDEAFFGQGTRLTVV.

The chain has TRBV4-1 and TRBJ2-1, with 7 bases that match TRBD2. Germline lookup yields CDR1 MGHRA and CDR2 YSYEKL. Losses at the gene ends were 1 base for V and 7 bases for J; bases not matched to a gene: 7. This CDR3 is 15 amino acids long. The CDR3 nucleotides read TGCGCCAGCAGCCAAGCGCCTAGCGGATTTAATGAGCAGTTCTTC. It specifies CASSQAPSGFNEQFF.

V usage is TRBV6-5 and J usage is TRBJ2-5; 11 bases are a match to TRBD2. The ends lost 6 bases at V and 7 bases at J; junction bases unmatched: 4. Germline assignment: CDR1 MNHEY and CDR2 SVGAGI. The CDR3 runs 13 residues. The CDR3 protein is CASRGLAEGTQYF. CDR3 nucleotide sequence: TGTGCCAGCAGGGGACTAGCGGAGGGGACCCAGTACTTC.

The chain couples TRBV10-3 to TRBJ2-6; no clear D. The V gene's germline CDR1 is ENHRY and CDR2 SYGVKD. This CDR3 comprises 14 residues. The V gene lost 7 bases and the J gene lost 2 bases, with 9 bases spanning the gap. This CDR3 reads CAIMNGAGANVLTF. The CDR3 DNA sequence: TGTGCCATCATGAACGGTGCTGGGGCCAACGTCCTGACTTTC.

J is TRBJ2-5 and V is TRBV11-2; 8 bases align to TRBD2. CDR1 and CDR2 (germline): SGHAT, FQNNGV. With 1 base clipped from V and 3 bases from J, the junction kept 7 bases outside the gene matches. The CDR3 is made up of 16 amino acids. CDR3 sequence: CASSLAGGGLKETQYF. The CDR3 DNA follows: TGTGCCAGCAGCTTAGCGGGGGGGGGCCTCAAAGAGACCCAGTACTTC.

The V call is TRBV5-1, the J call TRBJ1-3; perhaps TRBD1 as D (6 bases). The CDR3 runs 15 residues. The V gene's germline CDR1 is SGHRS and CDR2 YFSETQ. Deletions cut 4 bases from V and 3 bases from J, with 14 bases between. CDR3 residues: CASSLGGRLGNTIYF. The DNA of the CDR3 is TGCGCCAGCAGCCTGGGGGGCAGGCTTGGAAACACCATATATTTT.

The gene calls are TRBV12-3 or TRBV12-4 and TRBJ2-1; D is uncertain. Trimming stripped 6 bases from V and 3 bases from J, with 9 bases between. The CDR3 contains 13 residues. CDR3 sequence reads: CASRPVSYNEQFF. The CDR3 bases are TGTGCCAGCAGACCCGTGAGCTACAATGAGCAGTTCTTC.

This clone is a singleton in its sample. CDR3: CASSPRTHDYGYTF. The CDR3 DNA reads as TGCGCCAGCAGCCCCCGCACACATGACTATGGCTACACCTTC. The J gene is TRBJ1-2, the V gene TRBV5-1, with unresolved D. V lost 4 bases to trimming and J lost 3 bases, with 13 bases between them. The CDR3 runs 14 residues. The germline CDR1 and CDR2 sequences are SGHRS and YFSETQ.

This chain uses TRBV4-1 with TRBJ1-6; no firm D call. The V gene lost 0 bases and the J gene lost 9 bases, with 18 bases spanning the gap. The CDR3 spans 17 residues. The germline gives CDR1 MGHRA, CDR2 YSYEKL. CDR3 in DNA: TGCGCCAGCAGCCAAGATCGTAAAGGCCCCTCGGGTTCACCCCTCCACTTT. Translating it yields CASSQDRKGPSGSPLHF.

On this clone itself: One end of the junction is discordant with germline, which a read error may explain. V and J are TRBV5-1 and TRBJ2-2; 11 bases are shared with TRBD2. CDR3 length: 15 residues. CDR1 SGHRS and CDR2 YFSETQ come from the germline V gene. CDR3 in amino acids: CASNLGLADTGELFF. Written as DNA, the CDR3 is TGCGCCAGCAACTTGGGACTAGCGGACACCGGGGAGCTGTTTTTT.

The chain has TRBV2 and TRBJ1-3, with D tentatively TRBD1 (5 bases). The CDR3 covers 15 residues. Looked up from germline, CDR1 is SNHLY and CDR2 is FYNNEI. V was pared by 4 bases and J by 0 bases, with 10 bases between. The DNA of the CDR3 is TGTGCCAGCAGTGGGGGCAGAGACTCTGGAAACACCATATATTTT. This encodes CASSGGRDSGNTIYF.

The rearrangement joins TRBV6-2 or TRBV6-3 to TRBJ1-2; a weak D match, TRBD1 (5 bases). The CDR3 runs 14 residues. Deletions cut 7 bases from V and 1 base from J, with 13 bases between. In germline, CDR1 is MNHEY, CDR2 SVGEGT. The CDR3 DNA sequence: TGTGCCAGCACCCCATGGACAAGTAACTATGGCTACACCTTC. Its protein product is CASTPWTSNYGYTF.

The chain couples TRBV6-1 to TRBJ2-4, with 10 bases aligning to TRBD1. Germline CDR1 and CDR2: MNHNS and SASEGT. Unmatched junction bases numbered 9, after V lost 0 bases and J lost 10 bases. The CDR3 extends over 16 amino acids. In DNA, the CDR3 is TGTGCCAGCAGTGAAGCGGGGGACAGGGGCCCTACGATTCAGTACTTC. Protein: CASSEAGDRGPTIQYF.

The chain is built from TRBV13 and TRBJ2-2; the match to TRBD1 covers 8 bases. V was pared by 8 bases and J by 5 bases, with 4 bases of the junction left unmatched. CDR1 is PRHDT and CDR2 is FYEKMQ in the germline V gene (reference sequence). The CDR3 runs 13 residues. The CDR3 DNA is TGTGCCAGCGGACAGGGCAGGACCGGGGAGCTGTTTTTT. Amino acid sequence: CASGQGRTGELFF.

The rearrangement links TRBV10-2 to TRBJ2-2; TRBD2 matches 12 bases. The CDR3 loop spans 16 amino acids. Trimming at V came to 4 bases and at J to 0 bases, leaving 0 bases not matched to a gene. Germline V gives CDR1 WSHSY, CDR2 SAAADI. The CDR3 bases are TGCGCCAGCAGTGGACTAGCGGGGGCGAACACCGGGGAGCTGTTTTTT. Translated, it gives CASSGLAGANTGELFF.

The V call is TRBV7-9, the J call TRBJ1-4; TRBD1 aligns across 8 bases. CDR1 is SEHNR, CDR2 FQNEAQ, per germline (reference sequence). The CDR3 runs 16 residues. V lost 6 bases and J lost 6; bases outside the gene matches: 12. CDR3 bases: TGTGCCAGCAGTCATCAGGGGGCGCAGCAATATGAAAAACTGTTTTTT. Its translation is CASSHQGAQQYEKLFF.

As DNA, the CDR3 is TGTGCCAGTAGTAAGCCCGGGGACAGGTTAAATCAGCCCCAGCATTTT. Protein product: CASSKPGDRLNQPQHF. This chain uses TRBV19 with TRBJ1-5, with 8 bases lining up with TRBD1. This CDR3 is 16 amino acids long. V trimming: 4 bases; J trimming: 4 bases; junction bases outside the gene matches: 9. Germline values: CDR1 LNHDA, CDR2 SQIVND (reference sequence).

V gene TRBV4-1 combines with J gene TRBJ2-7, with D possibly matching TRBD1 (6 bases). The CDR3 totals 16 residues. Germline V lookup: CDR1 MGHRA, CDR2 YSYEKL. V shed 1 base and J shed 2 bases, with 15 bases lying between them. As DNA, the CDR3 is TGCGCCAGCAGCCAAGTCGGGACAATAACCCCCTACGAGCAGTACTTC. It encodes CASSQVGTITPYEQYF.

The chain uses TRBV19 and TRBJ2-4; 14 bases map to TRBD2. This CDR3 comprises 18 residues. Germline V gene lookup returns CDR1 LNHDA and CDR2 SQIVND (reference sequence). V gave up 3 bases and J gave up 1 base; unmatched junction bases: 5. The CDR3 sequence: CASSIGLAGGQAKNIQYF. The CDR3 DNA sequence: TGTGCCAGTAGTATCGGACTAGCGGGGGGCCAGGCCAAAAACATTCAGTACTTC.

Here the CDR3 DNA reads TGCAGTGCTAGCACAAACTACGAGCAGTACTTC. This sequence encodes CSASTNYEQYF. The rearrangement links TRBV20-1 to TRBJ2-7; D uncertain. Germline V gene data show CDR1 as DFQATT and CDR2 as SNEGSKA (reference sequence). The CDR3 totals 11 residues. V gave up 3 bases and J gave up 3 bases, with 6 bases separating them.